A selection of T cell receptor beta chains follows, all from one sample in a study of blood T cell repertoires in COVID-19. Profiling relied on immunoSEQ multiplex PCR, and the TCRdb table lists in-frame clones only, not all of them. The sample lists under 250,000 clones, around 75% occurring once. The specimen was peripheral blood. The receptors originated from a woman aged 35 to 49 with COVID-19, enrolled during active disease. Both conserved end residues are part of each CDR3. The D gene is left open where the match is weak. Size is omitted from some rows. Given values are once, few, many or a class for expanded clones.

V,D,size,length,J,CDR3,DNA
TRBV7-9,TRBD1,NA,18,TRBJ1-5,CASSDGTGFIGSNQPQHF,TGTGCCAGCAGCGACGGGACAGGGTTTATCGGGAGCAATCAGCCCCAGCATTTT
TRBV19,TRBD1,few,15,TRBJ1-1,CASRDWTGGKDEAFF,TGTGCCAGTAGAGATTGGACAGGGGGAAAGGATGAAGCTTTCTTT
TRBV20-1,TRBD2,once,16,TRBJ2-5,CSASPLAGGPQETQYF,TGCAGTGCTAGTCCCCTAGCGGGGGGGCCTCAAGAGACCCAGTACTTC
TRBV7-9,NA,NA,17,TRBJ1-4,CASSLLGDLVTNEKLFF,TGTGCCAGCAGCTTACTCGGGGACTTAGTAACTAATGAAAAACTGTTTTTT
TRBV27,NA,NA,13,TRBJ2-7,CASSPTGLREQYF,TGTGCCAGCAGTCCAACAGGGCTCCGCGAGCAGTACTTC
TRBV19,NA,NA,17,TRBJ1-4,CASTRAGKKATNEKLFF,TGTGCCAGTACAAGGGCAGGGAAAAAGGCAACTAATGAAAAACTGTTTTTT
TRBV3-1/TRBV3-2,NA,NA,18,TRBJ2-3,CASSPSGGSSKYTDTQYF,TGTGCCAGCAGCCCCTCCGGGGGATCTAGCAAATACACAGATACGCAGTATTTT
TRBV10-1,TRBD1,NA,16,TRBJ1-2,CASNIDPGQEIYGYTF,TGCGCCAGCAACATCGATCCGGGACAGGAGATCTATGGCTACACCTTC
TRBV27,NA,NA,15,TRBJ1-4,CASSREQGSNEKLFF,TGTGCCAGCAGCCGAGAACAGGGATCTAATGAAAAACTGTTTTTT
TRBV2,NA,NA,14,TRBJ2-5,CASTPDEVIQTQYF,TGTGCCAGCACCCCGGATGAGGTGATCCAGACCCAGTACTTC
TRBV10-3,TRBD2,NA,17,TRBJ2-3,CAIMGASGGLSTDTQYF,TGTGCCATCATGGGGGCTAGCGGGGGGCTTAGCACAGATACGCAGTATTTT
TRBV5-1,NA,NA,11,TRBJ2-3,CASSRTDTQYF,TGCGCCAGCAGCCGGACAGATACGCAGTATTTT
TRBV18,NA,NA,13,TRBJ2-7,CASSRRQDYEQYF,TGTGCCAGCTCACGCAGACAGGACTACGAGCAGTACTTC
TRBV11-2,NA,NA,13,TRBJ1-2,CASRPTGTGGYTF,TGTGCCAGCAGGCCCACAGGGACCGGTGGCTACACCTTC
TRBV7-2,NA,NA,14,TRBJ2-3,CASREGGGTDTQYF,TGTGCCAGCAGAGAAGGGGGGGGCACAGATACGCAGTATTTT
TRBV30,TRBD2,NA,16,TRBJ2-7,CAWRAPTSGPAYEQYF,TGTGCCTGGCGCGCTCCCACTAGCGGGCCTGCCTACGAGCAGTACTTC
TRBV27,NA,once,16,TRBJ1-4,CASSYRTVLFGEKLFF,TGTGCCAGCAGTTACCGGACAGTTCTATTTGGGGAAAAACTGTTTTTT
TRBV6-2/TRBV6-3,TRBD2,NA,17,TRBJ2-2,CASSYGTSGPSTGELFF,TGTGCCAGCAGTTACGGTACTAGCGGGCCAAGCACCGGGGAGCTGTTTTTT
TRBV10-2,TRBD1,once,13,TRBJ1-2,CASTPGQLYGYTF,TGCGCCAGTACACCGGGACAGCTTTATGGCTACACCTTC
TRBV5-1,TRBD1,NA,15,TRBJ1-6,CASSLEDRAGSPLHF,TGCGCCAGCAGCTTGGAGGACAGGGCTGGTTCACCCCTCCACTTT
TRBV29-1,TRBD1,NA,13,TRBJ1-1,CSGRGQADTEAFF,TGCAGCGGCCGCGGACAGGCGGACACTGAAGCTTTCTTT
TRBV6-5,TRBD1,NA,15,TRBJ1-5,CASSYRTGQGQPQHF,TGTGCCAGCAGTTACAGGACAGGGCAGGGACAGCCCCAGCATTTT
TRBV6-6,TRBD1,NA,14,TRBJ2-5,CASSYEPLGQGKYF,TGTGCCAGCAGTTACGAACCCTTGGGACAGGGCAAGTACTTC
TRBV4-2,NA,NA,16,TRBJ1-2,CASSHPTPGGNYGYTF,TGTGCCAGCAGCCATCCAACCCCCGGAGGTAACTATGGCTACACCTTC
TRBV5-4,TRBD1,few,15,TRBJ2-7,CASSLGGTELYEQYF,TGTGCCAGCAGCTTGGGAGGGACAGAACTATACGAGCAGTACTTC
TRBV9,NA,once,15,TRBJ1-5,CASSVAGAPNQPQHF,TGTGCCAGCAGCGTTGCGGGGGCCCCTAATCAGCCCCAGCATTTT
TRBV4-1,NA,NA,15,TRBJ1-2,CASSQPQTVGYGYTF,TGCGCCAGCAGCCAACCTCAGACAGTCGGCTATGGCTACACCTTC
TRBV12-5,TRBD2,NA,12,TRBJ2-1,CASGLPGLVQFF,TGTGCTAGTGGTTTGCCCGGACTAGTACAGTTCTTC
TRBV7-2,NA,once,14,TRBJ1-2,CASIGELANYGYTF,TGTGCCAGCATCGGAGAGTTAGCTAACTATGGCTACACCTTC
TRBV4-1,TRBD2,NA,17,TRBJ2-3,CASSQDPSGSFTDTQYF,TGCGCCAGCAGCCAAGATCCTAGCGGGTCTTTCACAGATACGCAGTATTTT
TRBV5-1,NA,NA,14,TRBJ1-5,CASSLGGLNQPQHF,TGCGCCAGCAGCTTGGGAGGGTTAAATCAGCCCCAGCATTTT
TRBV5-6,TRBD1,NA,14,TRBJ2-2,CASSLDRATGELFF,TGTGCCAGCAGCCTCGACAGGGCCACCGGGGAGCTGTTTTTT
TRBV6-5,NA,few,12,TRBJ1-1,CASSKDSTEAFF,TGTGCCAGCAGCAAGGACAGCACTGAAGCTTTCTTT
TRBV7-6,TRBD1,NA,15,TRBJ1-5,CASSFGQGPGQPQHF,TGTGCCAGCAGCTTTGGACAGGGCCCGGGCCAGCCCCAGCATTTT
TRBV7-2,NA,NA,13,TRBJ1-5,CASSLGGDQPQHF,TGTGCCAGCAGCTTAGGGGGCGATCAGCCCCAGCATTTT
TRBV3-1/TRBV3-2,NA,once,13,TRBJ1-5,CASSQQGNQPQHF,TGTGCCAGCAGCCAACAGGGGAATCAGCCCCAGCATTTT
TRBV7-3,TRBD1,few,16,TRBJ1-5,CASSLAGGYSNQPQHF,TGTGCCAGCAGCCTGGCAGGGGGATATAGCAATCAGCCCCAGCATTTT
TRBV7-8,NA,NA,13,TRBJ2-3,CASSPLLADTQYF,TGTGCCAGCAGCCCCCTCCTCGCAGATACGCAGTATTTT
TRBV12-3/TRBV12-4,TRBD1,NA,12,TRBJ2-7,CASRRQGYEQYF,TGTGCCAGCAGGAGACAGGGCTACGAGCAGTACTTC
TRBV2,TRBD2,NA,13,TRBJ2-4,CASREREENIQYF,TGTGCCAGCAGGGAGCGGGAGGAAAACATTCAGTACTTC
TRBV5-1,NA,NA,13,TRBJ2-5,CASSRGVEETQYF,TGCGCCAGCTCCAGGGGAGTCGAAGAGACCCAGTACTTC
TRBV6-2/TRBV6-3,NA,NA,14,TRBJ2-7,CASSYSMVRHEQYF,TGTGCCAGCAGTTACTCGATGGTGCGTCACGAGCAGTACTTC
TRBV4-1,NA,NA,14,TRBJ1-6,CASSQGLAGSPLHF,TGCGCCAGCAGCCAAGGGTTGGCGGGGTCACCCCTCCACTTT
TRBV11-2,TRBD1,few,15,TRBJ1-1,CASSWPGQGASEAFF,TGTGCCAGCAGCTGGCCGGGACAGGGGGCCTCAGAAGCTTTCTTT
TRBV7-8,NA,few,16,TRBJ2-3,CASSLGTVHNTDTQYF,TGTGCCAGCAGCTTAGGGACAGTTCATAACACAGATACGCAGTATTTT
TRBV7-6,NA,NA,13,TRBJ2-3,CASSSGTRNTQYF,TGTGCCAGCAGCTCCGGGACAAGGAACACGCAGTATTTT
TRBV7-8,TRBD1,NA,15,TRBJ1-6,CASSLETGVGSPLHF,TGTGCCAGCAGCTTAGAGACAGGGGTCGGTTCACCCCTCCACTTT
TRBV7-9,TRBD1,NA,14,TRBJ2-1,CASNSRDRDNEQFF,TGTGCCAGCAACTCCCGGGACAGGGACAATGAGCAGTTCTTC
TRBV10-3,TRBD2,NA,16,TRBJ2-3,CAISFSLAPSTDTQYF,TGTGCCATCAGCTTCTCACTAGCGCCTAGCACAGATACGCAGTATTTT
TRBV18,NA,NA,13,TRBJ2-7,CASSPMRQGEQYF,TGTGCCAGCTCACCAATGAGGCAGGGGGAGCAGTACTTC
TRBV19,TRBD1,NA,13,TRBJ1-4,CASSQGQGGKLFF,TGTGCCAGTAGTCAGGGACAGGGCGGAAAACTGTTTTTT
TRBV19,TRBD2,once,15,TRBJ2-3,CASKTGLAGDGTQYF,TGTGCCAGTAAAACGGGACTAGCGGGGGATGGTACGCAGTATTTT
TRBV5-5,TRBD2,NA,18,TRBJ2-4,CASSPSLLAGGVKNIQYF,TGTGCCAGCAGCCCCAGCTTACTAGCGGGAGGGGTCAAAAACATTCAGTACTTC
TRBV7-5,NA,few,14,TRBJ1-4,CVRSERPENEKLFF,TGTGTCAGAAGCGAGAGGCCGGAGAATGAAAAACTGTTTTTT
TRBV18,NA,NA,15,TRBJ1-1,CASSPPGGGDTEAFF,TGTGCCAGCTCACCACCCGGCGGAGGAGACACTGAAGCTTTCTTT
TRBV7-9,NA,NA,15,TRBJ1-3,CASSFFRAPGNTIYF,TGTGCCAGCAGCTTCTTCAGGGCTCCTGGAAACACCATATATTTT
TRBV19,NA,NA,15,TRBJ1-5,CASSRGGGSNQPQHF,TGTGCCAGTAGTCGAGGGGGGGGGAGCAATCAGCCCCAGCATTTT